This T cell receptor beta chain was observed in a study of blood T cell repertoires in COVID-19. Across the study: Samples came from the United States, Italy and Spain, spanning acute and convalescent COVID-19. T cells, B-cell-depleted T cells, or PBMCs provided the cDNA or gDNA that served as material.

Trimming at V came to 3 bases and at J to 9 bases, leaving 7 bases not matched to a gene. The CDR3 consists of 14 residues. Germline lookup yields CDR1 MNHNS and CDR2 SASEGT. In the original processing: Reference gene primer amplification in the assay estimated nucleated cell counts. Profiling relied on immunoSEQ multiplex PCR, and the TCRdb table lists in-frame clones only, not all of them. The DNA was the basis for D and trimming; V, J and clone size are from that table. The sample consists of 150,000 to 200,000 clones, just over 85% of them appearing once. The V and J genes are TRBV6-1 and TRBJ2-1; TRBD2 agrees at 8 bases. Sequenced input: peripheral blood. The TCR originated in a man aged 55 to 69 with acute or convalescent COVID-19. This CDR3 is CASSEASGSGEQFF. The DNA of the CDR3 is TGTGCCAGCAGTGAGGCCAGCGGGAGCGGTGAGCAGTTCTTC.